This T cell receptor beta chain stems from a study of graft-versus-host responses after intestinal transplantation. On the study more broadly: Every transplant recipient was induced with anti-thymocyte globulin, then maintained on tacrolimus and steroids for 2 to 3 years. Regarding the study as a whole: Within allografts, high graft-versus-host to host-versus-graft clonal ratios were seen among patients with graft-donor T cell macrochimerism.

Clones were read by immunoSEQ multiplex PCR, and TCRdb kept only the in-frame ones, dropping some. The sample yields 65,000 to 90,000 clones, roughly 92% seen once. Germline CDR1 SQVTM, CDR2 ANQGSEA. Trimming shortened V by 0 bases and J by 0 bases, and 12 bases separated the two germline ends. The CDR3 loop spans 16 amino acids. As regards this clone: Its antigen is not identified.

The rearrangement joins TRBV29-1 to TRBJ2-1; possibly TRBD1 for D (6 bases). Sequenced material: unstimulated CD8+ T cells sorted from spleen or lymph node cells, taken before transplant. This receptor was taken from a human donor who was the organ donor for an intestinal transplant. The CDR3 reads CSVEDPDRSSYNEQFF. The CDR3, as DNA: TGCAGCGTTGAAGACCCAGACAGGAGCTCCTACAATGAGCAGTTCTTC.